This T cell receptor beta chain was obtained from a study of shared clonotypes between healthy human individuals. This CDR3 region has 13 residues. V was pared by 1 base and J by 7 bases, with 7 bases between. CDR1 SGHTA and CDR2 FQGNSA come from the germline V gene. Here immunoSEQ multiplex PCR was the method, and the copy in TCRdb shows in-frame clones only, minus some. Found here are some 2,100,000 clones, just over 90% of them singletons; the top ten hold 1.7%. Concerning this clone itself: The identical CDR3 is also encoded by other nucleotide sequences in the sample.

Naive CD8 isolation took CD45RO-negative cells positively selected for CCR7 and excluded terminally differentiated effector memory CD45RA+ cells. Sample: naive CD8+ T cells from PBMCs. V and J are TRBV7-2 and TRBJ2-2; D uncertain. The clonotype was recovered from a man aged 18 to 30 in good health. Some clones in this sample may be carry-over from other donors' samples. CDR3 residues: CASSLVVGGELFF. CDR3 DNA: TGTGCCAGCAGCTTAGTTGTGGGCGGGGAGCTGTTTTTT.